This T cell receptor (beta chain) was sequenced in a study of blood T cell repertoires in COVID-19. CDR3 length: 18 residues. CDR1 is SGDLS and CDR2 is YYNGEE in the germline V gene. The V gene end was trimmed by 2 bases and the J gene end by 6 bases; junction bases not matched to a gene: 17. Source study methods: Amplification of reference gene primers provided the estimated nucleated cell counts. Here immunoSEQ multiplex PCR was the method, and the copy in TCRdb shows in-frame clones only, minus some. The DNA gave D and trimming, while V, J and clone size come from that table. This sample has a few hundred thousand clones; more than 90% occur once, and the top ten carry approximately 2.5%.

Material for sequencing was peripheral blood. This receptor was taken from a person in their late teens or twenties with COVID-19, enrolled during active disease. V usage is TRBV9 and J usage is TRBJ1-1; 9 bases agree with TRBD1. The CDR3 region has the DNA TGTGCCAGCAGCGTTGAACCGGGACAGGGTGAGGGGGAGTCTGAAGCTTTCTTT. Amino acids: CASSVEPGQGEGESEAFF.